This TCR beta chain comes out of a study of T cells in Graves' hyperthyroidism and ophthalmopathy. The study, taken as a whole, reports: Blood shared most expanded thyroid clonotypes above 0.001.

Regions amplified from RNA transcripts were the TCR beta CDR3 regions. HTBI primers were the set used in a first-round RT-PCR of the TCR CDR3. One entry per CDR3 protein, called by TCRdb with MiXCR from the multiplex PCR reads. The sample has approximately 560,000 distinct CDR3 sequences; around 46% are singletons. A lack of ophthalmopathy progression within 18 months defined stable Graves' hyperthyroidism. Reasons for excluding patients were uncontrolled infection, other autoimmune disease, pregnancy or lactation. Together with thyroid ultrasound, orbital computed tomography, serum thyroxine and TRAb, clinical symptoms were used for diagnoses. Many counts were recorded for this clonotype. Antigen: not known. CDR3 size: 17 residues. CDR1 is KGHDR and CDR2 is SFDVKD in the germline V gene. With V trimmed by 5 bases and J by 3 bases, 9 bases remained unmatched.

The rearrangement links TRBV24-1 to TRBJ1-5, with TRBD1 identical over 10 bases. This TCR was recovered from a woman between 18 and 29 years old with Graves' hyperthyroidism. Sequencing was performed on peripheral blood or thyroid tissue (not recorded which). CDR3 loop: CATSASGQGVINQPQHF. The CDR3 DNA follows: TGTGCCACCAGTGCTTCCGGACAGGGGGTGATCAATCAGCCCCAGCATTTT.